This TCR beta chain was profiled in a study of cytomegalovirus exposure and HLA in healthy donors. Study-level background: A prior study identified approximately 110 million unique TCR beta sequences from 150 million to 200 million T cells.

Study-level points and caveats: The study flagged about 150 TCR beta chains as cytomegalovirus-associated. Later on, an analysis found that several of the most significant clusters appeared to be linked to common viral pathogens, which included parvovirus B19.

With respect to this clone: Its antigen is not identified.

Healthy bone marrow donors made up the cohort. Vbeta (60) and Jbeta (13) primers were used in the PCR. Clones were sequenced by immunoSEQ multiplex PCR, and TCRdb holds only the in-frame ones, with some missing. The repertoire includes around 120,000 clones, around 70% of them detected once, and around a tenth sits in the top ten. The sequence derives from a woman aged 45 to 65 in good health and CMV-seropositive. The material sequenced was PBMCs.

The CDR3 here is CASQRVTSSTYEQYF. CDR3 bases: TGTGCCAGCCAAAGGGTCACTAGCAGCACCTACGAGCAGTACTTC. This rearrangement joins TRBV21-1 to TRBJ2-7; TRBD2, the D gene given by the table, was not confirmed from the DNA. TRBV21-1 is assigned pseudogene status. There are 15 residues in the CDR3.